One sample yielded the 13 T cell receptor beta chains listed below, sequenced in a study of cytomegalovirus exposure and HLA in healthy donors. PCR used 60 Vbeta primers and 13 Jbeta primers. Profiled with immunoSEQ multiplex PCR; TCRdb holds only in-frame clones, not every one. The profile covers under 95,000 clones, with 60% to 80% appearing a single time and around 10% taken by the ten largest. Sequenced material: PBMCs. These receptors were taken from a woman aged 40-49 years in good health and CMV-seropositive.

The V call is TRBV11-3, the J call TRBJ2-7, with 8 bases fitting TRBD1. The junction had 6 bases not matched to a gene; V was cut back by 9 bases and J by 2 bases. CDR1 and CDR2 from the germline V gene are SGHNT and YENEEA. The CDR3 extends over 13 amino acids. This chain's CDR3 is CASSDRATYEQYF. Here the CDR3 DNA reads TGTGCCAGTTCGGACAGGGCAACCTACGAGCAGTACTTC. Full variable domain (rest looked up from reference TRBV11-3 and TRBJ2-7): EAGVVQSPRYKIIEKKQPVAFWCNPISGHNTLYWYLQNLGQGPELLIRYENEEAVDDSQLPKDRFSAERLKGVDSTLKIQPAELGDSAVYLCASSDRATYEQYFGPGTRLTVT.

The rearrangement uses TRBV5-4 and TRBJ2-4; 15 bases line up with TRBD2. CDR1 SGHNT and CDR2 YYREEE come from the germline V gene (reference sequence). The V and J ends lost 4 bases and 0 bases, in that order; junction bases with no gene match: 8. The CDR3 loop spans 19 amino acids. CDR3 region: CASSAGTSGGTLAKNIQYF. The DNA for the CDR3 is TGTGCCAGCAGCGCCGGGACTAGCGGGGGGACTCTAGCCAAAAACATTCAGTACTTC.

The V call is TRBV5-1, the J call TRBJ2-1; TRBD1 agrees at 7 bases. With V trimmed by 6 bases and J by 5 bases, 5 bases remained unmatched. CDR1 and CDR2 (germline): SGHRS, YFSETQ. This CDR3 region has 13 residues. CDR3 loop: CASTGQENNEQFF. As DNA, the CDR3 is TGCGCCAGCACCGGACAGGAAAACAATGAGCAGTTCTTC.

V is TRBV7-9 and J is TRBJ2-5; D is perhaps TRBD1 (5 bases). The CDR3 runs 16 residues. Trimming removed 1 base at V and 3 bases at J, with 15 bases between. The germline gives CDR1 SEHNR, CDR2 FQNEAQ (reference sequence). In DNA, the CDR3 is TGTGCCAGCAGCTTAGGGGGCAGGGATCGTGAAGAGACCCAGTACTTC. Translating gives CASSLGGRDREETQYF.

The table lists this clone with a few counts. This chain joins TRBV19 and TRBJ2-1; 11 nucleotides agree with TRBD2. Germline V gives CDR1 LNHDA, CDR2 SQIVND (reference sequence). This CDR3 spans 16 amino acids. V trimming: 4 bases; J trimming: 10 bases; junction bases outside the gene matches: 12. The DNA of the CDR3 is TGTGCCAGTAGTACCTCCCCTAGCGGGGGGTACCCGGAGCAGTTCTTC. Encoded protein: CASSTSPSGGYPEQFF.

The chain recombines TRBV29-1 with TRBJ2-7, with a tentative D call TRBD1 (6 bases). V was shortened by 2 bases and J by 0 bases, with 11 bases between the two germline ends. Looked up from germline, CDR1 is SQVTM and CDR2 is ANQGSEA. The CDR3 runs 14 residues. CDR3 sequence: CSVERARGSYEQYF. The DNA for the CDR3 is TGCAGCGTTGAAAGGGCCAGGGGCTCCTACGAGCAGTACTTC.

The sample holds one count of this clone. This chain uses TRBV11-2 with TRBJ2-7; D is perhaps TRBD1 (6 bases). The length of the CDR3 is 12 residues. V lost 5 bases, J lost 2 bases, and 7 bases lay in between. CDR1 is SGHAT, CDR2 FQNNGV, per germline. This chain's CDR3 is CASSGTPYEQYF. In DNA, the CDR3 is TGTGCCAGCAGCGGGACACCCTACGAGCAGTACTTC.

This clone was seen a single time. The rearrangement joins TRBV5-4 to TRBJ2-7; 7 bases are shared with TRBD2. CDR3 length equals 15 residues. V gave up 4 bases and J gave up 3 bases; unmatched junction bases: 10. Per the germline V gene, CDR1 is SGHNT and CDR2 is YYREEE (reference sequence). The CDR3 spells CASSDASGLLYEQYF. DNA for the CDR3: TGTGCCAGCAGCGACGCTAGCGGACTCCTCTACGAGCAGTACTTC.

V usage is TRBV28 and J usage is TRBJ1-2; 8 nucleotides line up with TRBD1. The CDR3 covers 13 residues. CDR1 and CDR2 from the germline V gene are MDHEN and SYDVKM. The junction had 10 bases not matched to a gene; V was cut back by 7 bases and J by 9 bases. CDR3 sequence reads: CASKGHQGARYTF. The CDR3 DNA reads as TGTGCCAGCAAGGGTCATCAGGGGGCTCGCTACACCTTC.

This clone has only a few counts. This chain connects TRBV7-9 to TRBJ2-2; 10 bases agree with TRBD2. The CDR3 length is 16 residues. With 3 bases clipped from V and 0 bases from J, the junction kept 1 base outside the gene matches. Looked up from germline, CDR1 is SEHNR and CDR2 is FQNEAQ (reference sequence). CDR3 protein: CASSLSGGANTGELFF. In nucleotides, the CDR3 is TGTGCCAGCAGCTTGAGCGGGGGGGCGAACACCGGGGAGCTGTTTTTT. The variable domain in full, completed from reference TRBV7-9 and TRBJ2-2, reads DTGVSQNPRHKITKRGQNVTFRCDPISEHNRLYWYRQTLGQGPEFLTYFQNEAQLEKSRLLSDRFSAERPKGSFSTLEIQRTEQGDSAMYLCASSLSGGANTGELFFGEGSRLTVL.

The chain's CDR3 is CASSRWAGIRADTQYF. The CDR3 DNA is TGTGCCAGCAGTCGCTGGGCAGGGATTAGGGCAGATACGCAGTATTTT. V and J are TRBV5-6 and TRBJ2-3, with D possibly matching TRBD1 (5 bases). Germline V gives CDR1 SGHDT, CDR2 YYEEEE. The germline V and J ends were trimmed by 5 bases and 4 bases, with 20 bases remaining between them. The CDR3 has 16 amino acids.

The chain is built from TRBV9 and TRBJ2-2; the D is unclear. The CDR3 loop spans 12 amino acids. Trimming left V 0 bases short and J 5 bases short, with 2 bases between. Germline V gives CDR1 SGDLS, CDR2 YYNGEE. CDR3 residues: CASSVVTGELFF. In DNA, the CDR3 is TGTGCCAGCAGCGTAGTAACCGGGGAGCTGTTTTTT.

This clone is medium-sized in the sample. The rearrangement uses TRBV6-4 and TRBJ2-7; TRBD1 matches at 11 bases. Germline lookup yields CDR1 MRHNA and CDR2 SNTAGT. V lost 6 bases to trimming and J lost 4 bases; unmatched junction nucleotides: 8. CDR3 length equals 15 residues. The CDR3 is CASSPGQGELYEQYF. The CDR3 region has the DNA TGTGCCAGCAGCCCGGGACAGGGGGAGTTGTACGAGCAGTACTTC.